The clone carrying this TCR beta chain turned up a few times. Patients with alopecia areata provided lesional scalp punch biopsies as well as peripheral blood. This CDR3 comprises 13 residues. The V end was cut by 4 bases, the J end by 3 bases, with 11 bases between. CDR1 is SGDLS and CDR2 is YYNGEE in the germline V gene. The data were obtained in a study of CD8+ T cells in alopecia areata. Once RNA had been extracted, it was reverse transcribed into cDNA to act as the sequencing template. Here immunoSEQ multiplex PCR was the method, and the copy in TCRdb shows in-frame clones only, minus some. The sample shows 130,000 to 150,000 clones, 85% to 90% of them seen only once.

The clonotype was recovered from a human donor with alopecia areata. The chain uses TRBV9 and TRBJ2-7; D remains ambiguous. This specimen consisted of CD8+ T cells sorted from blood, obtained at week 0. In DNA, the CDR3 is TGTGCCAGCAGCAGTATTCAAGGCTACGAGCAGTACTTC. This sequence encodes CASSSIQGYEQYF. Filled out from reference TRBV9 and TRBJ2-7, the complete variable domain reads DSGVTQTPKHLITATGQRVTLRCSPRSGDLSVYWYQQSLDQGLQFLIQYYNGEERAKGNILERFSAQQFPDLHSELNLSSLELGDSALYFCASSSIQGYEQYFGPGTRLTVT.